This T cell receptor beta chain was documented in a study of blood T cell repertoires in COVID-19. At the level of the study: Samples taken during acute and convalescent COVID-19 were collected in the United States, Italy and Spain. Sample material is recorded as cDNA or gDNA derived from T cells, B-cell-depleted T cells, or PBMCs.

It was during active infection that Seattle patients were enrolled and then longitudinally followed. Authors' analysis steps: Using reference gene primer amplification, nucleated cell counts were estimated. This table comes from immunoSEQ multiplex PCR, and its TCRdb copy is limited to in-frame clones, with some not included. The DNA was the basis for D and trimming; V, J and clone size are from that table. Here the sample spans approximately 210,000 clones, around 86% being singletons. The germline V gene encodes CDR1 SGHRS and CDR2 YFSETQ. Trimming pared 5 bases from V and 5 bases from J, leaving 13 bases between. CDR3 length: 14 residues.

The chain combines TRBV5-1 with TRBJ1-4; D may be TRBD1 (5 bases). What was sequenced was peripheral blood. The receptor's source is a man aged 45 to 65 with COVID-19, enrolled during active disease. CDR3 nucleotide sequence: TGCGCCAGCAGGGCCGGGACTCGGAATGAAAAACTGTTTTTT. Translation: CASRAGTRNEKLFF.